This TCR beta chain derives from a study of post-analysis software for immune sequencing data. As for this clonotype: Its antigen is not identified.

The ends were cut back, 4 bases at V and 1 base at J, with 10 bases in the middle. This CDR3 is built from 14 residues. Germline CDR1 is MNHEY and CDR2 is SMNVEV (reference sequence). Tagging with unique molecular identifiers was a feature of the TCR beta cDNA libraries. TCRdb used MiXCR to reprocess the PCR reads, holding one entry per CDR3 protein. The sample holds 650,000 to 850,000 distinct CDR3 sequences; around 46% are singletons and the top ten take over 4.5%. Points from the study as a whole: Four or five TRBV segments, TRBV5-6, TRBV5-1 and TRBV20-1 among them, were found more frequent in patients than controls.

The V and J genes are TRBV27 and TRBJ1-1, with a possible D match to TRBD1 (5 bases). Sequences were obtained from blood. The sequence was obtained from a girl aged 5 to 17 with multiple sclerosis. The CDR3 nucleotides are TGTGCCAGCAGTTGGGGCACGGGGAACACTGAAGCTTTCTTT. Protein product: CASSWGTGNTEAFF.